These 8 T cell receptor beta chains share one sample of origin, sequenced in a study of graft-versus-host responses after intestinal transplantation. Their antigen targets remain unknown. This table comes from immunoSEQ multiplex PCR, and its TCRdb copy is limited to in-frame clones, with some not included. The sample gives nearly 90,000 clones, 80% to 85% of which show up once; approximately 17% is in the top ten. The sequencing used unstimulated CD8+ T cells sorted from spleen or lymph node cells, collected before intestinal transplant. All receptors come from a human donor who received an intestinal transplant.

This clone was observed a single time. V is TRBV28 and J is TRBJ1-4; D ambiguous. The V gene's germline CDR1 is MDHEN and CDR2 SYDVKM. The V gene lost 2 bases and the J gene lost 5 bases, with 3 bases spanning the gap. This CDR3 is built from 12 residues. CDR3 protein: CASSLQNEKLFF. CDR3 bases: TGTGCCAGCAGTTTACAGAATGAAAAACTGTTTTTT.

This clone was found a few times. The same CDR3 can be traced to other DNA sequences in this sample. The gene calls are TRBV6-5 and TRBJ2-2; D may be TRBD1 or TRBD2 (5 bases each). The germline V and J ends were trimmed by 1 base and 4 bases, with 13 bases remaining between them. The CDR3 is 16 amino acids. Germline lookup yields CDR1 MNHEY and CDR2 SVGAGI. The CDR3 DNA is TGTGCCAGCAGTTACTGGGGTGGGACGGGCACCGGGGAGCTGTTTTTT. Its protein is CASSYWGGTGTGELFF.

A word on this clone: The germline gene is not matched at one end of the junction; a read error may be the cause. The chain carries TRBV4-1 and TRBJ2-1, with 10 bases lining up with TRBD1. In germline, CDR1 is MGHRA, CDR2 YSYEKL. CDR3 length: 16 residues. CDR3 residues: CASSQDGQGAYNEQFF. The CDR3 coding sequence is TGTGCCAGCAGCCAAGATGGACAGGGGGCCTACAATGAGCAGTTCTTC.

The chain recombines TRBV6-5 with TRBJ2-7; D might be TRBD2 (6 bases). Germline-derived CDR1 and CDR2 are MNHEY and SVGAGI. The CDR3 loop spans 15 amino acids. The V and J ends lost 0 bases and 3 bases respectively, with 12 bases between them. The CDR3 DNA is TGTGCCAGCAGTTACTCGGGGGGTCCTTACTACGAGCAGTACTTC. Protein: CASSYSGGPYYEQYF.

The rearrangement links TRBV4-2 to TRBJ2-1; D might be TRBD2 (6 bases). Trimming shortened V by 2 bases and J by 7 bases, and 12 bases separated the two germline ends. Germline V gene data show CDR1 as LGHNA and CDR2 as YNFKEQ. The CDR3 is made up of 14 amino acids. The CDR3 here is CASSQLSAGNEQFF. CDR3 sequence (DNA): TGTGCCAGCAGCCAACTATCGGCGGGGAATGAGCAGTTCTTC.

This chain's CDR3 is CASSLGREPDTQYF. For the CDR3, the DNA is TGTGCCAGCAGTTTAGGGCGGGAGCCAGATACGCAGTATTTT. The genes are TRBV28 and TRBJ2-3, with 7 positions matching TRBD2. This CDR3 is 14 amino acids long. Looked up from germline, CDR1 is MDHEN and CDR2 is SYDVKM. V dropped 2 bases and J dropped 4; count of bases not matched to a gene: 3. Filled out from reference TRBV28 and TRBJ2-3, the complete variable domain reads DVKVTQSSRYLVKRTGEKVFLECVQDMDHENMFWYRQDPGLGLRLIYFSYDVKMKEKGDIPEGYSVSREKKERFSLILESASTNQTSMYLCASSLGREPDTQYFGPGTRLTVL.

This clone was seen just once. This rearrangement joins TRBV27 to TRBJ2-1; possibly TRBD1 for D (5 bases). There are 16 residues in the CDR3. Trimming shortened V by 3 bases and J by 8 bases, and 20 bases separated the two germline ends. Per germline, CDR1 MNHEY and CDR2 SMNVEV (reference sequence). The CDR3 sequence: CASSFKGAVVLDEQFF. CDR3 in DNA: TGTGCCAGCAGTTTTAAAGGGGCCGTCGTATTGGATGAGCAGTTCTTC.

This clone was seen more than once but under ten times. This chain joins TRBV10-1 and TRBJ2-3, with no clear D. The CDR3 length is 15 residues. Trimming took off 3 bases at V and 2 bases at J, with 12 bases between the two ends. CDR1 and CDR2 from the germline V gene are WNHNN and SYGVQD (reference sequence). The CDR3 reads CASSDISSATDTQYF. Here the CDR3 DNA reads TGCGCCAGCAGTGACATCTCCTCGGCCACAGATACGCAGTATTTT.